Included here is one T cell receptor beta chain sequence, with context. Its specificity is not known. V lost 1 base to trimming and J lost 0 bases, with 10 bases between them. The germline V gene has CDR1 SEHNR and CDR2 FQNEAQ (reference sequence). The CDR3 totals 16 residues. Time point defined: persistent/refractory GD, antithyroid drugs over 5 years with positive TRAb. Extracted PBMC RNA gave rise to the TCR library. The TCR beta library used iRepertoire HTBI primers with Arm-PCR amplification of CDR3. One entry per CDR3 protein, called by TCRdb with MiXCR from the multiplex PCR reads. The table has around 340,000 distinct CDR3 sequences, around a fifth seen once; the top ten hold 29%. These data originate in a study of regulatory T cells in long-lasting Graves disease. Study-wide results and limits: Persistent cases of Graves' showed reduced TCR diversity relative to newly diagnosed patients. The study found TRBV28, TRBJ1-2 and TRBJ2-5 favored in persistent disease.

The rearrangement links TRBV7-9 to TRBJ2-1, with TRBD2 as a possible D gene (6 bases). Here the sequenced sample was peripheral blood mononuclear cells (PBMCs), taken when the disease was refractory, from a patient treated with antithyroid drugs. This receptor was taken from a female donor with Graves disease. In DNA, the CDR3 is TGTGCCAGCAGCTTAGGGACCGGGAGCTCCTACAATGAGCAGTTCTTC. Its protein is CASSLGTGSSYNEQFF.